The clone carrying this T cell receptor (beta chain) was found a few times. The treatment here: around 19 received Ad26.COV2.S at low or high dose, single or two shots; roughly five received placebo; per-sample allocation not given. At day 63 after the first vaccine or placebo injection, samples were drawn. The CDR3 spans 15 residues. Trimming pared 1 base from V and 7 bases from J, leaving 14 bases between. Germline V gene sequence: CDR1 SGHTA, CDR2 FQGNSA. The record originates from a study of Ad26.COV2.S vaccination and SARS-CoV-2 variants. Study-level background: By the intramuscular route, Ad26.COV2.S was given once, or twice 56 days apart.

TCRdb keeps only in-frame clones here, not all; method: immunoSEQ multiplex PCR. The sample records over 400,000 clones, roughly nine tenths being singletons. This sequence joins TRBV7-2 and TRBJ1-5; possible D gene TRBD1, 6 bases. Specimen: peripheral blood, collected in a trial of Ad26.COV2.S vaccine versus placebo. The source is a person between 18 and 65 years old who received the Ad26.COV2.S COVID-19 vaccine or a placebo. DNA of the CDR3: TGTGCCAGCAGCTTAGAGCGGGCAGGGGTCCAGCCCCAGCATTTT. This sequence encodes CASSLERAGVQPQHF.